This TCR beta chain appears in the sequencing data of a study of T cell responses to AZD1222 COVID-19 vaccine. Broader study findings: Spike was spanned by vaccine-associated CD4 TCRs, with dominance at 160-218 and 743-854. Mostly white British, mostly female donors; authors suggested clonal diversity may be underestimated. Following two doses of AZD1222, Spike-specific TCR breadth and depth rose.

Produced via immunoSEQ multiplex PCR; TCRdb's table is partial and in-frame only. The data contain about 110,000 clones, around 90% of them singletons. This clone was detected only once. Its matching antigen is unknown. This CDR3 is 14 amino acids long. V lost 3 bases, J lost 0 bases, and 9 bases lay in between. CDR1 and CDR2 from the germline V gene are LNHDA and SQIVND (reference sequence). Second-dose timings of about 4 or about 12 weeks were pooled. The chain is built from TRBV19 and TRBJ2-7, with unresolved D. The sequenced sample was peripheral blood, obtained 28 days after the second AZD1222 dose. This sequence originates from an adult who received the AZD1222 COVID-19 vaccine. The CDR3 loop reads CASSIGSSSYEQYF. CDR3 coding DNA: TGTGCCAGTAGTATTGGCAGCAGCTCCTACGAGCAGTACTTC. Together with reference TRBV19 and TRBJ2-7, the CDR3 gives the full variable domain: DGGITQSPKYLFRKEGQNVTLSCEQNLNHDAMYWYRQDPGQGLRLIYYSQIVNDFQKGDIAEGYSVSREKKESFPLTVTSAQKNPTAFYLCASSIGSSSYEQYFGPGTRLTVT.